These 10 T cell receptor beta chains share one sample of origin, sequenced in a study of glioma-infiltrating T cells. The iRepertoire nested amplicon-rescue multiplex PCR amplified TCR alpha and beta CDR3s from RNA. Each CDR3 protein gets one entry after TCRdb re-called the multiplex PCR reads with MiXCR. The sample holds roughly 100,000 distinct CDR3 sequences, approximately 39% seen once. Sequenced sample: glioma tissue, nonneoplastic brain tissue, or PBMCs (not recorded which). The receptors derive from a human donor with low-grade glioma or glioblastoma, undergoing nonglioma brain surgery, or in good health (not recorded which).

In this sample, this clonotype turned up many times. The rearrangement uses TRBV7-3 and TRBJ1-2, with D possibly being TRBD1 (5 bases). Trimming left V 5 bases short and J 8 bases short, with 21 bases between. The CDR3 sequence is 15 residues long. Germline V CDR1 and CDR2: SGHTA, FQGTGA. This CDR3 reads CASSERDPGPEGYTF. In DNA form, the CDR3 reads TGTGCCAGCAGCGAGCGGGACCCCGGTCCGGAGGGCTACACCTTC.

This clonotype occurred many times. This sequence joins TRBV19 and TRBJ2-3, with 8 bases that match TRBD1. Germline CDR1 is LNHDA and CDR2 is SQIVND (reference sequence). J was trimmed by 6 bases and V by 3 bases; bases with no gene match: 8. The CDR3 is made up of 15 amino acids. CDR3 sequence reads: CASSMEQGARDTQYF. Here the CDR3 DNA reads TGTGCCAGTAGTATGGAGCAGGGGGCGAGGGATACGCAGTATTTT.

With regard to this clonotype: This may be a read error: a much more frequent sequence differs by one nucleotide. The chain couples TRBV7-9 to TRBJ1-2; D is unresolved. Trimming took 5 bases from V and 0 from J, leaving 16 bases between them. This CDR3 is 16 amino acids long. Germline values: CDR1 SEHNR, CDR2 FQNEAQ (reference sequence). The CDR3 nucleotides read TGTGCCAGCAGCCAAACCCAGCGGTTGGCTAACTATGGCTACACCTTC. It encodes CASSQTQRLANYGYTF.

This clonotype has at least ten counts. The chain joins TRBV4-1 to TRBJ2-7, with 9 bases lining up with TRBD2. Germline CDR1 MGHRA, CDR2 YSYEKL. The CDR3 is 16 residues long. Trimming removed 4 bases from V and 0 bases from J; junction bases left unmatched: 7. The CDR3 nucleotides are TGCGCCAGCAGCCTTCCGGCGGGGGGGAACTCCTACGAGCAGTACTTC. This translates into CASSLPAGGNSYEQYF.

This clonotype was seen many times. This chain uses TRBV4-2 with TRBJ2-1; D may be TRBD1 or TRBD2 (5 bases each). Germline V CDR1 and CDR2: LGHNA, YNFKEQ. V was shortened by 0 bases and J by 4 bases, with 16 bases between the two germline ends. The CDR3 consists of 17 residues. The CDR3 nucleotides read TGTGCCAGCAGCCAAGAAGGTGGGACGGGTCGTTACAATGAGCAGTTCTTC. It specifies CASSQEGGTGRYNEQFF.

Details on this clonotype: A junction end diverges from the germline sequence, so it may reflect a read error. The V gene is TRBV7-6, the J gene TRBJ1-2, with a tentative D call TRBD1 (6 bases). CDR3 length: 14 residues. Germline V gene lookup returns CDR1 SGHVS and CDR2 FNYEAQ. The CDR3 DNA is TGTGCCAGCAGCGCGGGGGGCCGACGCTTTGGCGACACCTTC. It yields the protein CASSAGGRRFGDTF.

Many counts were recorded for this clonotype. This chain joins TRBV14 and TRBJ2-1; tentative D call: TRBD2 (6 bases). From germline, CDR1 is SGHDN and CDR2 FVKESK. V was cut by 4 bases and J by 8 bases, with 9 bases left in between. The CDR3 sequence is 12 residues long. The DNA for the CDR3 is TGTGCCAGCAGCCTCCGGAGGGATGAGCAGTTCTTC. Protein sequence: CASSLRRDEQFF.

This clonotype was observed many times. This sequence joins TRBV20-1 and TRBJ1-1; D call uncertain. Trimming pared 3 bases from V and 4 bases from J, leaving 12 bases between. Germline V gene sequence: CDR1 DFQATT, CDR2 SNEGSKA (reference sequence). The CDR3 spans 13 residues. The CDR3 DNA sequence: TGCAGTGCTAGCCAAAACGGACCCACTGAAGCTTTCTTT. The encoded protein is CSASQNGPTEAFF.

A single count supports this clonotype. A much larger clone sits a single nucleotide away, making a read error possible. The V and J genes are TRBV5-1 and TRBJ2-2; D may be TRBD1 (5 bases). Germline V CDR1 and CDR2: SGHRS, YFSETQ. Trimming pared 2 bases from V and 3 bases from J, leaving 8 bases between. CDR3 size: 14 residues. CDR3 nucleotides: TGCGCCAGCAGCTTAACAGGCGACACCGGGGAGCTGTTTTTT. Its protein product is CASSLTGDTGELFF.

On this clonotype itself: This may be a read error: a much more frequent sequence differs by one nucleotide. The rearrangement uses TRBV27 and TRBJ2-2, with 12 bases that match TRBD2. The CDR3 runs 16 residues. In germline, CDR1 is MNHEY, CDR2 SMNVEV (reference sequence). Here the CDR3 reads CASSPLAGGNSGELFF. Written as DNA, the CDR3 is TGTGCCAGCTCACCACTAGCGGGAGGCAACAGCGGGGAGCTGTTTTTT.